The 9 T cell receptor beta chains below were found in one sample sequenced in a study of control samples from healthy donors and cancer patients. The assay was immunoSEQ multiplex PCR, and TCRdb's table has in-frame clones only and misses some. The profile shows 11,000 to 15,000 clones, roughly 80% of them singletons. Sample: formalin-fixed, paraffin-embedded tissue. These receptors were collected from a female donor with lung cancer.

This clone was counted a few times. J is TRBJ1-6 and V is TRBV27; D is possibly TRBD1 (5 bases). This CDR3 contains 17 residues. Germline assignment: CDR1 MNHEY and CDR2 SMNVEV (reference sequence). V lost 0 bases and J lost 8, with 17 bases in between. This CDR3 reads CASSLSTDTQIHSPLHF. Written as DNA, the CDR3 is TGTGCCAGCAGTTTATCGACGGACACACAGATTCATTCACCCCTCCACTTT.

This clone was counted a single time. The chain employs TRBV7-2 and TRBJ1-2; D is ambiguous. CDR3 length equals 12 residues. V lost 5 bases to trimming and J lost 8 bases, with 12 bases between them. Looked up from germline, CDR1 is SGHTA and CDR2 is FQGNSA. CDR3 region: CASSPLEGGYTF. CDR3 coding DNA: TGTGCCAGCAGCCCCCTCGAGGGAGGCTACACCTTC.

DNA for the CDR3: TGTGCCAGCAGCTTTGGGCGGCCCCGTTCAGATACGCAGTATTTT. Its protein product is CASSFGRPRSDTQYF. The J gene is TRBJ2-3, the V gene TRBV7-2, with D hard to call. This CDR3 has 15 amino acids. Deletions cut 3 bases from V and 4 bases from J, with 14 bases between. Germline V gene sequence: CDR1 SGHTA, CDR2 FQGNSA.

This chain joins TRBV4-1 and TRBJ1-6; 7 nucleotides line up with TRBD1. The CDR3 runs to 17 residues. V shed 1 base, J shed 8 bases, and the junction held 11 bases outside the gene matches. Per the germline V gene, CDR1 is MGHRA and CDR2 is YSYEKL. CDR3 loop: CASSQGWDQGVDSPLHF. The CDR3, as DNA: TGCGCCAGCAGCCAAGGGTGGGATCAGGGGGTTGATTCACCCCTCCACTTT.

This clone has a handful of counts. The same CDR3 arises from other DNA sequences in this sample as well. The CDR3 nucleotides are TGTGCCAGCAGCCGACAGGGGTCAGGAAATCAGCCCCAGCATTTT. It encodes CASSRQGSGNQPQHF. The rearrangement links TRBV6-5 to TRBJ1-5; 8 nucleotides line up with TRBD1. The junction had 8 bases not matched to a gene; V was cut back by 6 bases and J by 4 bases. In germline, CDR1 is MNHEY, CDR2 SVGAGI. The CDR3 is 15 amino acids.

J is TRBJ2-1 and V is TRBV3-1 (or the pseudogene TRBV3-2); D could derive from TRBD1 or TRBD2 (6 bases each). The germline gives CDR1 LGHDT, CDR2 YNNKEL (reference sequence). The CDR3 is 16 residues long. V dropped 1 base and J dropped 5 bases, with 15 bases sitting between them. The CDR3 coding sequence is TGTGCCAGCAGCCAAGTCTGGGGGGCAGGGCACAATGAGCAGTTCTTC. Translating gives CASSQVWGAGHNEQFF.

This clone was seen once. The V gene is TRBV6-1, the J gene TRBJ1-6; D is possibly TRBD1 (5 bases). The ends were cut back, 1 base at V and 3 bases at J, with 13 bases in the middle. The CDR3 is made up of 17 amino acids. Germline V gene lookup returns CDR1 MNHNS and CDR2 SASEGT. CDR3 in amino acids: CASSEVAAGLYNSPLHF. The CDR3 DNA follows: TGTGCCAGCAGTGAAGTGGCTGCGGGACTCTATAATTCACCCCTCCACTTT.

The genes are TRBV9 and TRBJ2-3; D unclear. The CDR3 runs to 13 residues. V lost 3 bases, J lost 5 bases, and 10 bases lay in between. CDR1 is SGDLS, CDR2 YYNGEE, per germline. CDR3 in DNA: TGTGCCAGCAGCGCCGATCTAGGAGATACGCAGTATTTT. It translates to CASSADLGDTQYF.

V and J are TRBV5-6 and TRBJ1-1; D gene uncertain. Trimming cost V 4 bases and J 7 bases, with 14 bases left between them. Per the germline V gene, CDR1 is SGHDT and CDR2 is YYEEEE. This CDR3 has 13 residues. The CDR3 spells CASSLYAGGEAFF. DNA for the CDR3: TGTGCCAGCAGCCTTTATGCGGGTGGTGAAGCTTTCTTT. The full variable domain, with the rest looked up from reference TRBV5-6 and TRBJ1-1, is DAGVTQSPTHLIKTRGQQVTLRCSPKSGHDTVSWYQQALGQGPQFIFQYYEEEERQRGNFPDRFSGHQFPNYSSELNVNALLLGDSALYLCASSLYAGGEAFFGQGTRLTVV.